A single sample gave rise to the 29 T cell receptor beta chains below, sequenced in a study of blood T cell repertoires in COVID-19. TCRdb's copy holds only in-frame clones and misses some; the assay was immunoSEQ multiplex PCR. Of 400,000 or so clones in the sample, 80% to 90% were seen once. What was sequenced was PBMCs or T cells enriched from blood (not recorded which). All receptors come from a man aged 25-45 years who had recovered from COVID-19.

This chain connects TRBV7-3 to TRBJ1-3; D gene unclear. The CDR3 has 11 residues. The V gene lost 7 bases and the J gene lost 14 bases, with 15 bases spanning the gap. The V gene's germline CDR1 is SGHTA and CDR2 FQGTGA. Here the CDR3 reads CASICPGTVYF. CDR3 bases: TGTGCCAGCATTTGCCCGGGAACTGTATATTTT.

This sequence joins TRBV19 and TRBJ1-2, with 7 bases matching TRBD1. Germline V CDR1 and CDR2: LNHDA, SQIVND (reference sequence). This CDR3 contains 15 residues. The J segment lost 0 bases and the V segment lost 9 bases, leaving 10 bases of the junction unmatched. For the CDR3, the DNA is TGTGCCAGCGATGCGGAACAGGGGTCTAACTATGGCTACACCTTC. Translating it yields CASDAEQGSNYGYTF.

The chain carries TRBV11-1 and TRBJ2-2; TRBD1 matches at 7 bases. CDR3 length: 14 residues. Germline CDR1 reads SGHAT; CDR2 reads FQDESV (reference sequence). V lost 5 bases to trimming and J lost 4 bases; unmatched junction nucleotides: 4. The CDR3 bases are TGTGCCAGCAGCCCAGACAGGGTCACCGGGGAGCTGTTTTTT. Translating gives CASSPDRVTGELFF.

CDR3 in amino acids: CASSESGGDTGELFF. The CDR3 DNA follows: TGTGCCAGCAGCGAATCAGGGGGTGACACCGGGGAGCTGTTTTTT. The chain has TRBV5-5 and TRBJ2-2; 7 bases are shared with TRBD1. The length of the CDR3 is 15 residues. J was trimmed by 3 bases and V by 4 bases; bases with no gene match: 6. Germline CDR1 and CDR2: SGHKS and YYEKEE (reference sequence).

Worth noting for this clone: Additional DNA sequences in this sample encode the identical CDR3. The chain combines TRBV28 with TRBJ1-5; no clear D gene. Germline V lookup: CDR1 MDHEN, CDR2 SYDVKM. The CDR3 loop spans 15 amino acids. V was trimmed by 5 bases and J by 0 bases, leaving 11 bases between them. CDR3: CASSLPSYSNQPQHF. CDR3 sequence (DNA): TGTGCCAGCAGTCTTCCCTCTTATAGCAATCAGCCCCAGCATTTT.

This clone was observed once. The chain employs TRBV12-5 and TRBJ2-1; possible D gene TRBD1, 6 bases. The CDR3 contains 15 residues. The V end lost 6 bases, the J end lost 0 bases, and 12 bases lay between the germline ends. CDR1 is LGHNT, CDR2 FRNRAP, per germline. The CDR3 region is CASGPQGSSYNEQFF. CDR3 DNA sequence: TGTGCTAGTGGCCCTCAGGGGAGCTCCTACAATGAGCAGTTCTTC.

This clone turned up a few times. The germline gene is not matched at one end of the junction; a read error may be the cause. V usage is TRBV10-1 and J usage is TRBJ2-2; the D gene is possibly TRBD2 (5 bases). The CDR3 has 13 residues. Germline CDR1 reads WNHNN; CDR2 reads SYGVQD (reference sequence). Here the CDR3 DNA reads TGCGCCAGCAGTGAGGAAAGTGGCCGGGGAGCTGTTTTT. As protein: CASSEESGRGAVF.

This chain connects TRBV12-3 or TRBV12-4 to TRBJ2-5; no firm D call. Trimming took 6 bases from V and 7 from J, leaving 12 bases between them. CDR3 length equals 12 residues. The CDR3 reads CASSFTLRTQYF. CDR3 in DNA: TGTGCCAGCAGCTTTACTTTACGGACCCAGTACTTC.

This sequence joins TRBV11-2 and TRBJ1-2; TRBD1 matches 8 bases. Germline V gives CDR1 SGHAT, CDR2 FQNNGV. This CDR3 comprises 14 residues. V gave up 5 bases and J gave up 4 bases; unmatched junction bases: 6. This CDR3 is CASSNDRGSYGYTF. The DNA of the CDR3 is TGTGCCAGCAGCAACGACAGGGGATCCTATGGCTACACCTTC.

The chain joins TRBV6-5 to TRBJ2-3; 12 bases map to TRBD2. The CDR3 runs 15 residues. The V segment lost 6 bases and the J segment 6 bases; nucleotides outside the gene matches: 7. From germline, CDR1 is MNHEY and CDR2 SVGAGI. The CDR3 sequence is CASSPTSGSGDTQYF. In DNA form, the CDR3 reads TGTGCCAGCAGCCCGACTAGCGGGAGTGGTGATACGCAGTATTTT.

V and J are TRBV28 and TRBJ2-1; D might be TRBD2 (6 bases). Germline V gives CDR1 MDHEN, CDR2 SYDVKM. This CDR3 region has 15 residues. V dropped 2 bases and J dropped 10 bases, with 18 bases sitting between them. CDR3 residues: CASSLPLGWRVEQFF. In nucleotides, the CDR3 is TGTGCCAGCAGTTTACCTTTAGGTTGGAGGGTAGAGCAGTTCTTC.

The chain has TRBV7-8 and TRBJ1-1; D possibly corresponds to TRBD1 (6 bases). The germline V gene encodes CDR1 SGHVS and CDR2 FQNEAQ. This CDR3 is 13 amino acids long. The V gene lost 8 bases and the J gene lost 1 base, with 11 bases spanning the gap. The CDR3 loop is CASASDRNTEAFF. In DNA, the CDR3 is TGTGCCAGCGCTTCGGACAGGAACACTGAAGCTTTCTTT.

The chain has TRBV19 and TRBJ1-5, with D perhaps TRBD1 (6 bases). The CDR3 contains 15 residues. V lost 9 bases to trimming and J lost 0 bases, with 15 bases between them. Germline loops: CDR1 LNHDA, CDR2 SQIVND (reference sequence). CDR3: CASQTTGRSNQPQHF. The CDR3 DNA sequence: TGTGCCAGCCAGACTACAGGGCGTAGCAATCAGCCCCAGCATTTT.

This sequence joins TRBV11-2 and TRBJ2-3; TRBD2 aligns across 13 bases. Losses at the gene ends were 5 bases for V and 3 bases for J; bases not matched to a gene: 11. Germline V lookup: CDR1 SGHAT, CDR2 FQNNGV. The CDR3 loop spans 18 amino acids. The CDR3: CASSIGLAGVGGTDTQYF. The CDR3 DNA follows: TGTGCCAGCAGCATCGGACTAGCGGGAGTTGGAGGTACAGATACGCAGTATTTT.

The CDR3 nucleotides are TGTGCCAGCAGTTCATATACGGGACAAACCTATGGCTACACCTTC. This translates into CASSSYTGQTYGYTF. The rearrangement links TRBV28 to TRBJ1-2, with a possible D match to TRBD1 (6 bases). Deletions cut 4 bases from V and 4 bases from J, with 16 bases between. The CDR3 is made up of 15 amino acids. The V gene's germline CDR1 is MDHEN and CDR2 SYDVKM.

The chain carries TRBV18 and TRBJ1-2; D unclear. V lost 1 base to trimming and J lost 3 bases, with 6 bases between them. Germline V gene lookup returns CDR1 KGHSH and CDR2 LQKENI. The CDR3 runs to 13 residues. In DNA form, the CDR3 reads TGTGCCAGCTCACCACAAGAGTACTATGGCTACACCTTC. Translation gives CASSPQEYYGYTF.

This chain uses TRBV10-3 with TRBJ1-4; perhaps TRBD1 as D (6 bases). Trimming stripped 3 bases from V and 6 bases from J, with 11 bases between. CDR3 size: 14 residues. Germline lookup yields CDR1 ENHRY and CDR2 SYGVKD. In DNA form, the CDR3 reads TGTGCCATCAGTGAATCCAGGGGTGATGAAAAACTGTTTTTT. Its protein is CAISESRGDEKLFF.

The gene calls are TRBV18 and TRBJ2-5; no clear D gene. V lost 2 bases, J lost 4 bases, and 8 bases lay in between. The CDR3 totals 13 residues. Germline V gene sequence: CDR1 KGHSH, CDR2 LQKENI. The DNA for the CDR3 is TGTGCCAGCTCACCAGAGTCTGCAGAGACCCAGTACTTC. It yields the protein CASSPESAETQYF.

This chain uses TRBV3-1 (or the pseudogene TRBV3-2) with TRBJ2-7, with 12 nucleotides matching TRBD2. The CDR3 is made up of 17 amino acids. The ends lost 0 bases at V and 9 bases at J; junction bases unmatched: 12. Germline V gene lookup returns CDR1 LGHDT and CDR2 YNNKEL (reference sequence). DNA of the CDR3: TGTGCCAGCAGCCAAGATTTGGGACTAGCGGGTAGATCCGGGCAGTACTTC. It translates to CASSQDLGLAGRSGQYF.

In the case of this clone: The junction and the germline gene differ at one end; a read error may be behind it. This rearrangement joins TRBV14 to TRBJ2-5; D ambiguous. Germline V gives CDR1 SGHDN, CDR2 FVKESK. The CDR3 extends over 11 amino acids. In nucleotides, the CDR3 is TGTGCCAGCAGCCGAAGTAGCTATTTTCACTTC. It translates to CASSRSSYFHF.

A few counts support this clone. This rearrangement joins TRBV18 to TRBJ2-2; 12 bases fit TRBD1. Germline-derived CDR1 and CDR2 are KGHSH and LQKENI. The CDR3 sequence is 20 residues long. Unmatched junction bases numbered 12, after V lost 4 bases and J lost 0 bases. CDR3 DNA: TGTGCCAGCTCACTAATGTTGGAAGGGACAGGGGGCCCGAACACCGGGGAGCTGTTTTTT. Translated: CASSLMLEGTGGPNTGELFF.

The chain is built from TRBV27 and TRBJ2-7; 12 nucleotides match TRBD2. Germline assignment: CDR1 MNHEY and CDR2 SMNVEV (reference sequence). The CDR3 covers 14 residues. Unmatched junction bases numbered 4, after V lost 5 bases and J lost 5 bases. CDR3 nucleotide sequence: TGTGCCAGCAGTCCCCGACTAGCGGGAGACGAGCAGTACTTC. It yields the protein CASSPRLAGDEQYF.

The rearrangement uses TRBV12-3 or TRBV12-4 and TRBJ1-1; possibly TRBD1 for D (5 bases). CDR3 length: 13 residues. The germline V and J ends were trimmed by 4 bases and 4 bases, with 10 bases remaining between them. The CDR3 spells CASSWGVGTEAFF. The DNA for the CDR3 is TGTGCCAGCAGTTGGGGGGTCGGCACTGAAGCTTTCTTT.

On this clone: Other DNA sequences in this specimen translate into the identical CDR3. The chain carries TRBV9 and TRBJ2-7, with TRBD2 as a possible D gene (5 bases). With 0 bases removed from V and 0 bases from J, the gap between germline ends came to 7 bases. The CDR3 totals 14 residues. The germline CDR1 and CDR2 sequences are SGDLS and YYNGEE. The CDR3 sequence is CASSVDGSSYEQYF. CDR3 in DNA: TGTGCCAGCAGCGTAGATGGGAGCTCCTACGAGCAGTACTTC. Full variable domain (rest looked up from reference TRBV9 and TRBJ2-7): DSGVTQTPKHLITATGQRVTLRCSPRSGDLSVYWYQQSLDQGLQFLIQYYNGEERAKGNILERFSAQQFPDLHSELNLSSLELGDSALYFCASSVDGSSYEQYFGPGTRLTVT.

The chain combines TRBV24-1 with TRBJ2-3; the match to TRBD2 covers 12 bases. V was clipped by 2 bases and J by 4 bases; unmatched bases: 6. The CDR3 loop spans 17 amino acids. Germline CDR1 KGHDR, CDR2 SFDVKD. CDR3 in amino acids: CATSDWSGLAGPDTQYF. The CDR3 nucleotides are TGTGCCACCAGTGATTGGTCAGGACTAGCGGGACCAGATACGCAGTATTTT.

This rearrangement joins TRBV7-2 to TRBJ2-2, with 7 bases aligning to TRBD2. CDR3 size: 13 residues. Trimming took 8 bases from V and 4 from J; bases not matched to a gene: 4. CDR1 and CDR2 from the germline V gene are SGHTA and FQGNSA. In DNA form, the CDR3 reads TGTGCCAGCGCGGGGGTCGGCACCGGGGAGCTGTTTTTT. Translation: CASAGVGTGELFF.

V gene TRBV10-3 combines with J gene TRBJ2-5; D gene ambiguous. The germline gives CDR1 ENHRY, CDR2 SYGVKD. V lost 4 bases, J lost 2 bases, and 14 bases lay in between. This CDR3 has 15 residues. The CDR3 coding sequence is TGTGCCATCAGTGGAAACACGGGTCCTCAAGAGACCCAGTACTTC. Translated: CAISGNTGPQETQYF.

This chain uses TRBV29-1 with TRBJ1-4, with D perhaps matching TRBD1 (5 bases). Trimming pared 7 bases from V and 4 bases from J, leaving 7 bases between. CDR3 size: 11 residues. The V gene's germline CDR1 is SQVTM and CDR2 ANQGSEA. The CDR3: CSGTSNEKLFF. CDR3 nucleotides: TGCAGCGGGACAAGTAATGAAAAACTGTTTTTT.

The chain is built from TRBV30 and TRBJ1-1, with D possibly matching TRBD1 (5 bases). Looked up from germline, CDR1 is GTSNPN and CDR2 is SVGIG (reference sequence). The CDR3 is made up of 13 amino acids. V shed 4 bases and J shed 1 base, with 10 bases lying between them. The CDR3 coding sequence is TGTGCCTGGACCCTCCAGGGGAACACTGAAGCTTTCTTT. Protein sequence: CAWTLQGNTEAFF.